This T cell receptor beta chain was sequenced during a study of blood T cells in healthy people across ages (dated by TCRdb to about 2015). Concerning the study at large: Template switching captured roughly one uniquely barcoded TCR beta cDNA molecule per two T cells in model experiments. To avoid experimental bias, donors of different ages were distributed randomly across sequencing lanes. Four age groups were formed from the donors: young (average about 17 years), middle-aged (approximately 40), aged (about 62) and long-lived (roughly 88). The study analyzed two additional independent replicas of 1 million unique cDNA reads from the same blood draw for two donors, one aged 18 to 29 and one aged 80 or older. Age-related changes in TCR beta repertoire diversity were measured in the study by deep sequencing normalized with unique cDNA molecular identifiers. General study outcomes and caveats: Donor CMV infection status was unknown, potentially confounding age-related changes in expanded clonotypes. There was a strong correlation between observed TCR beta diversity and the percentage of naive T cells measured by flow cytometry. The long-lived group showed more naive CD4+ T cells, fewer expanded clones and increased TCR diversity than the aged group, suggesting age selection. Total diversity estimates from one million sequenced T cells were considered lower bounds and underestimates. As age increased, observed TCR beta diversity per million T cells dropped in a roughly linear way, and a significant reduction was already evident by age about 40. Bulk unsorted PBMC profiling prevented conclusive comparison of naive and antigen-experienced compartments.

A remark on this clonotype: Its antigen remains unidentified. No much larger clonotype is one base removed from it; base qualities were not supplied.

The library was built by means of 5' RACE. Sequenced using an Illumina HiSeq 2500. A second PCR of about 7 to 12 cycles was run with a J-beta primer mix and a sample-barcoded 5' primer. A unique molecular identifier was introduced onto each TCR beta cDNA molecule by a template-switch 5' adaptor carrying 12 random nucleotides. Each sample yielded at least 2.5 million CDR3-containing paired-end reads. First-strand cDNA synthesis was performed from all RNA using the Mint cDNA synthesis kit, with priming by a TRBC-specific oligonucleotide. Following uracil-DNA glycosylase treatment, all cDNA underwent a first 18-cycle PCR with the universal primers M1SS and BC2_uni_R. Per the authors' processing: For normalization, 1 million high-quality reads, each with a distinct molecular identifier, were randomly selected from each sample. Reads with shared molecular identifiers were discarded instead of being binned into consensus sequences. MiTCR, set to a Q25 quality threshold and the strictest error-elimination algorithm, was used for CDR3 identification, clonotype clustering and error correction. A nonparametric unseen species model with Euler transformation was used to estimate a lower bound on total TCR beta diversity. The raw public data were reprocessed by TCRdb itself: fastp quality trimming at Q25, MiXCR clonotype calling, in-frame beta chains only. For every CDR3 protein sequence, its rows merge into one entry that carries the most common genes and DNA. The V and J calls and clone size come from TCRdb's table, not from the authors' own analysis. The sample has hundreds of thousands of distinct CDR3 sequences on record, over 45% of them singletons. The ten largest clones add up to approximately 20% of the sample.

The roughly 39 donors, aged roughly 6 to 95 years, were systemically healthy Caucasian individuals from Russia. Around 10 milliliters of peripheral blood were collected from each donor into EDTA-treated Vacutainer tubes. Ficoll-Paque density-gradient centrifugation was used to isolate PBMCs, with at least 6.5 million per sample. Total RNA, at least 6 micrograms per sample, was extracted from PBMCs with Trizol reagent. The percentages of naive CD45RAhigh/CD27high T cells were determined by flow cytometry on a PBMC aliquot from every donor. CDR1 and CDR2 were assigned from the germline V gene as MNHEY and SVGAGI. The CDR3 sequence holds 15 residues, the cysteine and phenylalanine included. Of all the DNA, just the CDR3 is kept, 45 bases in frame from base 1. Trimming takes 6 bases from V and 3 bases from J, and the germline ends sit 15 bases apart.

This sequence was found in a man under 40 in good health. The V and J genes are TRBV6-5 and TRBJ1-5; the D region possibly corresponds to TRBD1 (5 bases align). The sequencing sample was made of blood. The CDR3 corresponds to CASRSPGHSNQPQHF. The sequenced DNA is TGTGCCAGCAGAAGCCCGGGGCACTCCAATCAGCCCCAGCATTTT.